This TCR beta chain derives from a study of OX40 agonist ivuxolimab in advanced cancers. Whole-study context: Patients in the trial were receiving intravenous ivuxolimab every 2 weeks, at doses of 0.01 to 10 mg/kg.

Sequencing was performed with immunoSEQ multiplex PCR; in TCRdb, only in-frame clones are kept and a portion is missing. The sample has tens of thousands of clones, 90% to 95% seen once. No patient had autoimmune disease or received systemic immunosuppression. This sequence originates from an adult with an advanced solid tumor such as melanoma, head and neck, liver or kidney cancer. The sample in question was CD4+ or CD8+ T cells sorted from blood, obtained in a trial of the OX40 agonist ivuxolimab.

CDR3 amino acids: CAISELTGQGAYEQYF. The CDR3 DNA reads as TGTGCCATCAGTGAGCTGACTGGACAGGGGGCCTACGAGCAGTACTTC. The genes are TRBV10-3 and TRBJ2-7; the match to TRBD1 covers 10 bases. The CDR3 is 16 residues long. V shed 2 bases, J shed 2 bases, and the junction held 6 bases outside the gene matches. Germline V gene data show CDR1 as ENHRY and CDR2 as SYGVKD.